This T cell receptor (beta chain) was sequenced during a study of cytotoxic CD8 clonotypes in ibrutinib-treated CLL. CDR1 is GTSNPN and CDR2 is SVGIG in the germline V gene (reference sequence). This CDR3 spans 13 amino acids. The V and J ends lost 1 base and 6 bases respectively, with 10 bases between them. Generated by immunoSEQ multiplex PCR, the TCRdb table keeps only in-frame clones and is missing some. The sample has approximately 300,000 clones, around four fifths seen once; the top ten hold 5% to 7%. This TCR derives from a human donor with chronic lymphocytic leukemia. The chain joins TRBV30 to TRBJ1-5; maybe TRBD1 (6 bases). Sequencing was performed on PBMCs, taken before ibrutinib treatment. Here the CDR3 DNA reads TGTGCCTGGAGTGAGGCAGGGGTTCAGCCCCAGCATTTT. Translating gives CAWSEAGVQPQHF.